This TCR beta chain was recorded in a study of human T cells and chemical hapten exposure. This clonotype came up many times. The library tagged individual cDNA molecules with unique molecular identifiers. TCRdb fed the RACE reads into MiXCR, producing one record per CDR3 protein. The table lists some 400,000 distinct CDR3 sequences, roughly 5% of them singletons, with about 2.5% in the top ten. As to time point: pre-sensitization, week 0. As for treatment: therapeutic diphenylcyclopropenone sensitization with weekly scalp DPC. Donors, patients with alopecia ranging from 18 to 70 years old and judged suitable for DPC, provided samples. This receptor was obtained from a woman aged 50 to 60 with alopecia areata. Some clones in this sample may be carry-over from other donors' samples. This sample comprised whole blood, obtained in connection with sensitization to the hapten diphenylcyclopropenone (DPC).

CDR3 nucleotide sequence: TGTGCCAGCAGTTCAACTAGCTGGAATGAGCAGTTCTTC. It yields the protein CASSSTSWNEQFF. This rearrangement joins TRBV6-2 or TRBV6-3 to TRBJ2-1, with D possibly being TRBD2 (6 bases). V was clipped by 4 bases and J by 7 bases, with 11 bases between them. The CDR3 sequence is 13 residues long. In germline, CDR1 is MNHEY, CDR2 SVGEGT.